A selection of T cell receptor beta chains follows, all from one sample in a study of blood T cell repertoires in COVID-19. Produced via immunoSEQ multiplex PCR; TCRdb's table is partial and in-frame only. The table includes some 240,000 clones, roughly 88% detected once. The source material was peripheral blood. Every receptor here comes from a man aged 50 to 59 with active or convalescent COVID-19. CDR3s include the opening cysteine and the closing phenylalanine or tryptophan. The D gene is left open where the match is weak. A row's size may be missing; if present it is once, few, many or a size class.

>TRBJ2-5|TRBV5-6|TRBD2|-
CASNPGLARQETQYF
TGTGCCAGCAACCCGGGACTAGCTCGCCAAGAGACCCAGTACTTC
>TRBJ1-2|TRBV2|TRBD1|once
CASSLQGGEGYTF
TGTGCCAGCAGTCTTCAGGGGGGCGAAGGCTACACCTTC
>TRBJ2-2|TRBV19|TRBD1|-
CASSMQGAIYTGELFF
TGTGCCAGTAGTATGCAGGGGGCGATTTACACCGGGGAGCTGTTTTTT
>TRBJ1-5|TRBV7-2|-|-
CASSWSGYQPQHF
TGTGCCAGCAGCTGGTCGGGTTATCAGCCCCAGCATTTT
>TRBJ2-7|TRBV28|TRBD1|-
CASSGQGWYEQYF
TGTGCCAGCAGTGGACAGGGATGGTACGAGCAGTACTTC
>TRBJ1-1|TRBV27|-|-
CASSSQGLTNTEAFF
TGTGCCAGCAGTTCGCAGGGCTTGACGAACACTGAAGCTTTCTTT
>TRBJ1-2|TRBV6-6|-|once
CASTDNYGYTF
TGTGCCAGCACAGATAACTATGGCTACACCTTC
>TRBJ1-1|TRBV21-1|-|once
CASSPQGLGHMNTEAFF
TGTGCCAGCAGCCCCCAGGGATTAGGACACATGAACACTGAAGCTTTCTTT
>TRBJ2-7|TRBV28|TRBD2|few
CASSPGTSGSGGYAEQYF
TGTGCCAGCAGTCCGGGGACTAGCGGGAGTGGGGGGTACGCCGAGCAGTACTTC
>TRBJ2-3|TRBV12-3/TRBV12-4|TRBD1|-
CASRGQGDTQYF
TGTGCCAGCAGGGGACAGGGAGATACGCAGTATTTT
>TRBJ2-7|TRBV11-2|-|-
CASSLLGTSAAYEQYF
TGTGCCAGCAGCTTACTCGGAACAAGCGCCGCCTACGAGCAGTACTTC
>TRBJ2-2|TRBV24-1|-|-
CATSDPLVPTGELFF
TGTGCCACCAGTGACCCACTAGTACCCACCGGGGAGCTGTTTTTT
>TRBJ1-1|TRBV5-1|-|-
CASSFDGMNTEAFF
TGCGCCAGCAGCTTCGACGGGATGAACACTGAAGCTTTCTTT
>TRBJ1-3|TRBV20-1|TRBD1|few
CSASPQGSGNTIYF
TGCAGTGCTAGTCCACAGGGGTCTGGAAACACCATATATTTT
>TRBJ2-5|TRBV16|TRBD2|-
CASSSASGGYQETQYF
TGTGCCAGCAGCTCTGCTAGCGGGGGTTACCAAGAGACCCAGTACTTC
>TRBJ1-5|TRBV18|TRBD1|-
CASSPPGQGNQPQHF
TGTGCCAGCTCACCACCGGGACAGGGTAATCAGCCCCAGCATTTT
>TRBJ2-5|TRBV6-1|TRBD2|-
CASSGTEREAQYF
TGTGCCAGCAGCGGGACTGAGCGGGAGGCCCAGTACTTC
>TRBJ2-3|TRBV19|-|-
CASSISSELDTQYF
TGTGCCAGTAGTATCTCCTCCGAGTTGGATACGCAGTATTTT
>TRBJ2-6|TRBV5-1|-|-
CASSLFQISGANVLTF
TGCGCCAGCAGCTTGTTCCAGATCTCTGGGGCCAACGTCCTGACTTTC
>TRBJ2-5|TRBV15|-|-
CATSSRQVLQETQYF
TGTGCCACCAGCAGTCGACAGGTCCTTCAAGAGACCCAGTACTTC
>TRBJ1-1|TRBV3-1/TRBV3-2|-|-
CASSQDSGGRNAFF
TGTGCCAGCAGCCAAGATAGCGGGGGGAGGAATGCTTTCTTT
>TRBJ1-1|TRBV5-1|TRBD1|-
CASSSQGGNTEAFF
TGCGCCAGCAGCTCCCAGGGGGGGAACACTGAAGCTTTCTTT
>TRBJ2-3|TRBV27|TRBD2|-
CASSLAGGTDTQYF
TGTGCCAGCAGTCTAGCGGGAGGCACAGATACGCAGTATTTT
>TRBJ2-1|TRBV10-3|-|few
CAISGSRGYNEQFF
TGTGCCATCAGTGGGAGCAGGGGCTACAATGAGCAGTTCTTC
>TRBJ1-4|TRBV9|-|-
CASSLGLHNEKLFF
TGTGCCAGCAGCTTAGGGCTCCACAATGAAAAACTGTTTTTT
>TRBJ1-1|TRBV19|-|few
CATRVNTEAFF
TGTGCCACCAGGGTGAACACTGAAGCTTTCTTT
>TRBJ2-5|TRBV21-1|-|-
CASSPVGQLQETQYF
TGTGCCAGCAGCCCCGTGGGCCAGCTCCAAGAGACCCAGTACTTC
>TRBJ1-2|TRBV18|-|-
CASSPAAGPPLYGYTF
TGTGCCAGCTCACCAGCCGCAGGTCCACCACTTTATGGCTACACCTTC
>TRBJ1-4|TRBV5-1|TRBD1|few
CASSRGGENEKLFF
TGCGCCAGCAGTCGAGGGGGCGAAAATGAAAAACTGTTTTTT
>TRBJ2-3|TRBV29-1|TRBD1|few
CSVQGTGNTDTQYF
TGCAGCGTCCAGGGGACAGGAAACACAGATACGCAGTATTTT
>TRBJ2-3|TRBV9|-|-
CASSLRPAGEPDTQYF
TGTGCCAGCAGCCTGAGGCCCGCAGGGGAGCCAGATACGCAGTATTTT
>TRBJ2-7|TRBV5-4|TRBD1|-
CASSLRTGPQGEQYF
TGTGCCAGCAGCTTGCGGACAGGGCCACAAGGGGAGCAGTACTTC
>TRBJ1-1|TRBV7-6|TRBD1|-
CASSRTRGENTEAFF
TGTGCCAGCAGCCGGACCAGGGGGGAGAACACTGAAGCTTTCTTT
>TRBJ2-2|TRBV24-1|TRBD1|-
CATSDTDRTGELFF
TGTGCCACCAGTGACACGGACAGGACCGGGGAGCTGTTTTTT
>TRBJ1-1|TRBV6-5|-|-
CASSQPGEGTEAFF
TGTGCCAGCAGTCAGCCCGGGGAGGGGACTGAAGCTTTCTTT
>TRBJ1-2|TRBV9|-|-
CASSSTGNYGYTF
TGTGCCAGCAGCTCTACAGGGAACTATGGCTACACCTTC
>TRBJ1-4|TRBV5-1|-|once
CASGYSGAANEKLFF
TGCGCCAGCGGCTACTCAGGGGCCGCTAATGAAAAACTGTTTTTT
>TRBJ2-2|TRBV19|-|-
CASSMWGPIAGELFF
TGTGCCAGTAGTATGTGGGGCCCCATCGCCGGGGAGCTGTTTTTT
>TRBJ1-1|TRBV7-2|TRBD1|-
CASSLTGSHTEAFF
TGTGCCAGCAGTTTGACAGGGTCTCACACTGAAGCTTTCTTT
>TRBJ1-2|TRBV11-2|-|-
CASSFSGNGYTF
TGTGCCAGCAGCTTCTCGGGGAATGGCTACACCTTC